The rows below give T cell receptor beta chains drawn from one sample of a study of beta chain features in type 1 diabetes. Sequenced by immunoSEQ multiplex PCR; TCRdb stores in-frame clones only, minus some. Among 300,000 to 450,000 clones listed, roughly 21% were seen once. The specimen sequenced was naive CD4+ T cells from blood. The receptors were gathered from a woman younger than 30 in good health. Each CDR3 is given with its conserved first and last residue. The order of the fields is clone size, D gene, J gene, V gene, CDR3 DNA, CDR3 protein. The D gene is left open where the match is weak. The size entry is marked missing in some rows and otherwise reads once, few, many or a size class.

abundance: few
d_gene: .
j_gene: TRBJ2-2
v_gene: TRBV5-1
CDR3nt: TGCGCCAGCAGCTTACTAGACCCTAACGGCGGGGAGCTGTTTTTT
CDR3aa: CASSLLDPNGGELFF

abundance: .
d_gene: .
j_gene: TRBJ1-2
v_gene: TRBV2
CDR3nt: TGTGCCACCACAGGGACGTCTGACTATGGCTACACCTTC
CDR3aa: CATTGTSDYGYTF

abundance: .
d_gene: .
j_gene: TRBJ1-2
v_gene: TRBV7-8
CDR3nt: TGTGCCAGCAGCCCAGACAGGTTCCCTAGCGGCTACACCTTC
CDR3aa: CASSPDRFPSGYTF

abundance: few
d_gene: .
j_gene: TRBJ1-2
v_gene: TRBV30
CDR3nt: TGTGCCCACCTACCCCGGGCAGGCGGGTATGGCTACACCTTC
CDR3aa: CAHLPRAGGYGYTF

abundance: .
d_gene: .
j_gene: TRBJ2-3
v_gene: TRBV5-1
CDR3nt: TGCGCCAGCAGCTACGACAGACAGACCGATACGCAGTATTTT
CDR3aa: CASSYDRQTDTQYF

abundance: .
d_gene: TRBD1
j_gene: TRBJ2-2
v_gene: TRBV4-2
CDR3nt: TGTGCCAGCAGCCAAGAGACGGGACAGCACACCGGGGAGCTGTTTTTT
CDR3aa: CASSQETGQHTGELFF

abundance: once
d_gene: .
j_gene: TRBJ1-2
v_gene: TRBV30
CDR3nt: TGTGCCTGGACTACACAGTTTAACTATGGCTACACCTTC
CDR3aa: CAWTTQFNYGYTF

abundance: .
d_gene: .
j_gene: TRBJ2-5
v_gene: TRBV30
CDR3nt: TGTGCCTGGAGTACCCACGCAGTGAGGATGGTGGCCCAGTACTTC
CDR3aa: CAWSTHAVRMVAQYF

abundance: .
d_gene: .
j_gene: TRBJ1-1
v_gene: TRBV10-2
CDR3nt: TGCGCCAGCAGGTTGACAGACTACACTGAAGCTTTCTTT
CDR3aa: CASRLTDYTEAFF

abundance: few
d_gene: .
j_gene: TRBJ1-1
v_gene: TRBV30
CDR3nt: TGTGCCTGGAGTGCCCAGTGGAACACTGAAGCTTTCTTT
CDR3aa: CAWSAQWNTEAFF

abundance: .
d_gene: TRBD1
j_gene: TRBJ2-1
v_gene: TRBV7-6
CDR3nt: TGTGCCAGCAGCCTTTCCCGGACAGGGCGGAATGAGCAGTTCTTC
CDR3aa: CASSLSRTGRNEQFF

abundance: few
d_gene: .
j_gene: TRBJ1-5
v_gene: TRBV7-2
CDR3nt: TGTGCCAGCAGCCCCACAATGGGCAATCAGCCCCAGCATTTT
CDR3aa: CASSPTMGNQPQHF

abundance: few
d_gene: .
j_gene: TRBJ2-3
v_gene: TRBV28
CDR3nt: TGTGCCAGCAGTTACAGACCCCTCACAGATACGCAGTATTTT
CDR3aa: CASSYRPLTDTQYF

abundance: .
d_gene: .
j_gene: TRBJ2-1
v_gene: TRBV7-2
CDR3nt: TGTGCCAGCAGCCCAACTCATGAGCAGTTCTTC
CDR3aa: CASSPTHEQFF

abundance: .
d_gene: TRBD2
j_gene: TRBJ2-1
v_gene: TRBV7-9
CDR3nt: TGTGCCAGCAGCTTAAGGTCTAGCGGGATTAGGGGTGAGCAGTTCTTC
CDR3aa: CASSLRSSGIRGEQFF

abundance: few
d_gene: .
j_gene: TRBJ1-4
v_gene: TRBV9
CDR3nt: TGTGCCAGCAGCATCCAGGACAGTCCCAATGAAAAACTGTTTTTT
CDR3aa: CASSIQDSPNEKLFF

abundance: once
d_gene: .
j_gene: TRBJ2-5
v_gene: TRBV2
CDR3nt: TGTGCCAGCACCTGGGACAACCCTCCACAAGAGACCCAGTACTTC
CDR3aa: CASTWDNPPQETQYF

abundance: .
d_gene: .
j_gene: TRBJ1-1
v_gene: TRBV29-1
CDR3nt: TGCAGCGTTGAAGATCAGAACACTGAAGCTTTCTTT
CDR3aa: CSVEDQNTEAFF